Each of the 6 T cell receptor beta chains below was sequenced from the same sample in a study of CD8 T cells in ankylosing spondylitis. One entry per CDR3 protein, called by TCRdb with MiXCR from the 5' RACE reads. This table has about 42,000 distinct CDR3 sequences, over 3.5% appearing once. The sample consisted of blood, either unsorted or a sorted T cell fraction (not recorded which). The receptors derive from a female donor with ankylosing spondylitis or in good health (not recorded which).

This clonotype was picked up many times. J is TRBJ1-1 and V is TRBV9, with 7 bases matching TRBD1. The CDR3 spans 13 residues. Trimming took 4 bases from V and 6 from J; bases not matched to a gene: 6. Germline CDR1 and CDR2: SGDLS and YYNGEE. The CDR3 sequence is CASSKDRVAEAFF. For the CDR3, the DNA is TGTGCCAGCAGCAAAGACAGGGTCGCTGAAGCTTTCTTT.

This clonotype was seen many times. The CDR3 sequence: CASSIEGVTNEKLFF. The DNA for the CDR3 is TGTGCCAGCAGCATAGAGGGGGTGACTAATGAAAAACTGTTTTTT. The J gene is TRBJ1-4, the V gene TRBV9; possibly TRBD1 for D (6 bases). V was pared by 4 bases and J by 2 bases, with 12 bases between. Germline V gene data show CDR1 as SGDLS and CDR2 as YYNGEE. The CDR3 is made up of 15 amino acids.

The chain recombines TRBV9 with TRBJ1-1; D gene ambiguous. Per germline, CDR1 SGDLS and CDR2 YYNGEE. V was pared by 0 bases and J by 1 base, with 10 bases between. This CDR3 has 15 amino acids. CDR3 nucleotides: TGTGCCAGCAGCGTAGACCCAAGAACGAACACTGAAGCTTTCTTT. Translation gives CASSVDPRTNTEAFF.

This clonotype was seen ten or more times. The chain recombines TRBV10-3 with TRBJ2-6; D call uncertain. Germline-derived CDR1 and CDR2 are ENHRY and SYGVKD. V shed 11 bases and J shed 0 bases, with 11 bases lying between them. This CDR3 contains 14 residues. The chain's CDR3 is CALFLHSGANVLTF. CDR3 DNA sequence: TGTGCCCTCTTCTTGCACTCTGGGGCCAACGTCCTGACTTTC.

This clonotype is medium-sized by share. The V call is TRBV9, the J call TRBJ2-7; tentatively, D is TRBD1 (6 bases). CDR1 and CDR2 from the germline V gene are SGDLS and YYNGEE. The CDR3 sequence is 13 residues long. Trimming took 4 bases from V and 7 from J, leaving 15 bases between them. The CDR3 sequence: CASSRDNMREQYF. The CDR3 region has the DNA TGTGCCAGCAGCCGGGACAACATGAGGGAGCAGTACTTC.

This clonotype occurred many times. This sequence joins TRBV9 and TRBJ2-1; perhaps TRBD2 as D (6 bases). Trimming took off 0 bases at V and 0 bases at J, with 10 bases between the two ends. The CDR3 sequence is 16 residues long. Looked up from germline, CDR1 is SGDLS and CDR2 is YYNGEE. Written as DNA, the CDR3 is TGTGCCAGCAGCGTAGCGGGGGAGCGCTCCTACAATGAGCAGTTCTTC. Its protein is CASSVAGERSYNEQFF. Using reference TRBV9 and TRBJ2-1 for the parts outside the CDR3, the full variable domain is DSGVTQTPKHLITATGQRVTLRCSPRSGDLSVYWYQQSLDQGLQFLIQYYNGEERAKGNILERFSAQQFPDLHSELNLSSLELGDSALYFCASSVAGERSYNEQFFGPGTRLTVL.